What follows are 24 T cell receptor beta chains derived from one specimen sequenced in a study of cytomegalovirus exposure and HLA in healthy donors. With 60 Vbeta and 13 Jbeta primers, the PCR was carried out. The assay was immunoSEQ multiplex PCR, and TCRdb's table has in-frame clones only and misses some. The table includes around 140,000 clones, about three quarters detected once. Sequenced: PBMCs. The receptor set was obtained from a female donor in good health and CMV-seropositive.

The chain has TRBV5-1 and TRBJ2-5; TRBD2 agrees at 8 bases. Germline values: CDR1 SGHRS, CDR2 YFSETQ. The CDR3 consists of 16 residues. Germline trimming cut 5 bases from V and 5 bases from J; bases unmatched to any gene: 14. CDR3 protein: CASRLQAASGHETQYF. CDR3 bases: TGCGCCAGCAGACTACAAGCTGCTAGCGGGCATGAGACCCAGTACTTC. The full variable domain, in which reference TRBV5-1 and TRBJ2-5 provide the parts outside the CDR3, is KAGVTQTPRYLIKTRGQQVTLSCSPISGHRSVSWYQQTPGQGLQFLFEYFSETQRNKGNFPGRFSGRQFSNSRSEMNVSTLELGDSALYLCASRLQAASGHETQYFGPGTRLLVL.

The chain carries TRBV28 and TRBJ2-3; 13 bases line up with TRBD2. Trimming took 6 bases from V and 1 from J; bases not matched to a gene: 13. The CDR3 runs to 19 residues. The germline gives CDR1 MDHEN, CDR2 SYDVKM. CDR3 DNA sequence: TGTGCCAGCAGGACGACTAGCGGGGGGTGGAGTCGGGGCACAGATACGCAGTATTTT. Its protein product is CASRTTSGGWSRGTDTQYF. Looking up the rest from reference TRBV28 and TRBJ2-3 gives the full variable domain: DVKVTQSSRYLVKRTGEKVFLECVQDMDHENMFWYRQDPGLGLRLIYFSYDVKMKEKGDIPEGYSVSREKKERFSLILESASTNQTSMYLCASRTTSGGWSRGTDTQYFGPGTRLTVL.

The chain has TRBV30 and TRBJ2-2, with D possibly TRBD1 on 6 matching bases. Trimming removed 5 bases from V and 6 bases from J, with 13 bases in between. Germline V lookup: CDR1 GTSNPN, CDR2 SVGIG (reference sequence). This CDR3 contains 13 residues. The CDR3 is CAWVTGRAGELFF. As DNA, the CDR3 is TGTGCCTGGGTTACAGGGCGCGCCGGGGAGCTGTTTTTT. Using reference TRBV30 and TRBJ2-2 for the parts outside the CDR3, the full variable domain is SQTIHQWPATLVQPVGSPLSLECTVEGTSNPNLYWYRQAAGRGLQLLFYSVGIGQISSEVPQNLSASRPQDRQFILSSKKLLLSDSGFYLCAWVTGRAGELFFGEGSRLTVL.

The CDR3 DNA follows: TGTGCCAGCTCACCAGGGACAGGGTGGAAGGGGCAGTACTTC. Protein: CASSPGTGWKGQYF. The chain has TRBV18 and TRBJ2-7, with 9 bases matching TRBD1. Germline CDR1 KGHSH, CDR2 LQKENI. The V gene end was trimmed by 2 bases and the J gene end by 9 bases; junction bases not matched to a gene: 8. The CDR3 is 14 residues long.

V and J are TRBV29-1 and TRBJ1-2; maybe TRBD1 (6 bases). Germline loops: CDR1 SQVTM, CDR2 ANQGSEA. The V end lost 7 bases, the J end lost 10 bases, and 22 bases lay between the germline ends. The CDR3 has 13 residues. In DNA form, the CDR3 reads TGCAGCGCCCGGGGGGGGCCCCTTGCCGACTACACCTTC. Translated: CSARGGPLADYTF.

The CDR3 here is CASSLGQGLVVETQYF. As DNA, the CDR3 is TGTGCCAGCAGCTTGGGACAGGGGCTGGTGGTCGAGACCCAGTACTTC. The rearrangement uses TRBV5-4 and TRBJ2-5, with 8 nucleotides matching TRBD1. The CDR3 is 16 amino acids. Unmatched junction bases numbered 9, after V lost 0 bases and J lost 5 bases. Per germline, CDR1 SGHNT and CDR2 YYREEE (reference sequence).

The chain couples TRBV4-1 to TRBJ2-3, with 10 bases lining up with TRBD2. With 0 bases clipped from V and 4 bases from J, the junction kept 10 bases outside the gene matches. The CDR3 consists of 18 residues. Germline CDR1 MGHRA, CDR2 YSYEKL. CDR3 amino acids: CASSQEPLAGAKADTQYF. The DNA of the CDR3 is TGCGCCAGCAGCCAAGAACCCCTAGCGGGAGCGAAGGCAGATACGCAGTATTTT.

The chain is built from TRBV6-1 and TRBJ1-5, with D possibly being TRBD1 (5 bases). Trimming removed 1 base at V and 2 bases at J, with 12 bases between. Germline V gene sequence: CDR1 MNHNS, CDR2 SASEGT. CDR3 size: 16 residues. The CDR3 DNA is TGTGCCAGCAGTGAAGGGGCAGGGTGGGGCAATCAGCCCCAGCATTTT. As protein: CASSEGAGWGNQPQHF.

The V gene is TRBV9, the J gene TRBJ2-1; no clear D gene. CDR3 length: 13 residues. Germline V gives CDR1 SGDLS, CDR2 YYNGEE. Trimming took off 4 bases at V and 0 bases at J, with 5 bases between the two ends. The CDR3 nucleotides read TGTGCCAGCAGCTCCTCCTCCTACAATGAGCAGTTCTTC. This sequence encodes CASSSSSYNEQFF.

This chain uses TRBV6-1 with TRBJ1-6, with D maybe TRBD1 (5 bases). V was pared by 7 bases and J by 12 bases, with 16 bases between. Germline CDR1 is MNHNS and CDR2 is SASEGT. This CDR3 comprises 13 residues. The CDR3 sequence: CASIEGPSGPLHF. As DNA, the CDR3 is TGTGCCAGCATTGAGGGGCCCTCTGGACCCCTCCACTTT.

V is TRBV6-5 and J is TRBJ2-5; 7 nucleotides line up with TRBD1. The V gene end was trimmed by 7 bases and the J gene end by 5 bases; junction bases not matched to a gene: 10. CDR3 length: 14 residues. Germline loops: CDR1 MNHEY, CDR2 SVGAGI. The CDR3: CASTPNRGRETQYF. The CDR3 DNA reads TGTGCCAGCACCCCAAACAGGGGTAGGGAGACCCAGTACTTC.

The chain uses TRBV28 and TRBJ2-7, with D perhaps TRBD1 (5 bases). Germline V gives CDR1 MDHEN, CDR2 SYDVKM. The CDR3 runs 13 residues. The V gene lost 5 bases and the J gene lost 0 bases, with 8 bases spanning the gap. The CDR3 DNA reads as TGTGCCAGCAGTCCAGGGTTCTCCTACGAGCAGTACTTC. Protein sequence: CASSPGFSYEQYF.

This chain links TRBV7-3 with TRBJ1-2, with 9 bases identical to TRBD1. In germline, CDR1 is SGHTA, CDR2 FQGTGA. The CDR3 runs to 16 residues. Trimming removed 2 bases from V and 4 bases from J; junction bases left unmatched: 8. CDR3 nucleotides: TGTGCCAGCAGCTTATTGGCGACAGGGGGTACCTATGGCTACACCTTC. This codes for CASSLLATGGTYGYTF.

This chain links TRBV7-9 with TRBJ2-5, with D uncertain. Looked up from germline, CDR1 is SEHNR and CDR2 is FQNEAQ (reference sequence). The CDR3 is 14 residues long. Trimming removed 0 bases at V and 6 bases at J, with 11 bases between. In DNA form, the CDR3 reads TGTGCCAGCAGCTTAGCGTTTGCGGATCAGACCCAGTACTTC. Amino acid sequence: CASSLAFADQTQYF.

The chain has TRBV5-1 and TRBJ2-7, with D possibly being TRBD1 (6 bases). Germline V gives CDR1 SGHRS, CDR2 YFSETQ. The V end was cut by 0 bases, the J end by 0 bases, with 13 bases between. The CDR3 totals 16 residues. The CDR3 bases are TGCGCCAGCAGCTTGGGTACAGGGACCCTCTCCTACGAGCAGTACTTC. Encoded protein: CASSLGTGTLSYEQYF.

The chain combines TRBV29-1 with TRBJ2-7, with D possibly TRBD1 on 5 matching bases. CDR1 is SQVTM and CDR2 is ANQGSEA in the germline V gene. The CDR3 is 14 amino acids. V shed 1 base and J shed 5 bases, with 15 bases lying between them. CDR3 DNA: TGCAGCGTTGAAGGTGGGCAGGGCCGTGACGAGCAGTACTTC. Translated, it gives CSVEGGQGRDEQYF.

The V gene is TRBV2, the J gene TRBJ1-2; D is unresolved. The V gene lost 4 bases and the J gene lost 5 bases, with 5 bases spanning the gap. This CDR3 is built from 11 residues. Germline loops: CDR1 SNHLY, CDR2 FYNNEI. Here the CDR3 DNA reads TGTGCCAGCAGTGCGGGATATGGCTACACCTTC. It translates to CASSAGYGYTF.

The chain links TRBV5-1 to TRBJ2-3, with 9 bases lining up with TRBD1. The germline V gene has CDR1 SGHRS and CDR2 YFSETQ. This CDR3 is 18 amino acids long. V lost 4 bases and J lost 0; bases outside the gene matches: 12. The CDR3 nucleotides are TGCGCCAGCAGCCCCAGGACAGGGGCTACTCCGAGCACAGATACGCAGTATTTT. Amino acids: CASSPRTGATPSTDTQYF.

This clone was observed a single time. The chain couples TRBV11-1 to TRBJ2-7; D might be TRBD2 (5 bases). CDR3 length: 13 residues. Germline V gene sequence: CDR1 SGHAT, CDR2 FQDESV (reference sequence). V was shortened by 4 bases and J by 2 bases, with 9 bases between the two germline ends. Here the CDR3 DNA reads TGTGCCAGCAGCTCGGACTTAACCTACGAGCAGTACTTC. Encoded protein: CASSSDLTYEQYF.

As DNA, the CDR3 is TGTGCCAGCAAACGGACACTCGGGAGCGATGGCTACACCTTC. It encodes CASKRTLGSDGYTF. The chain employs TRBV2 and TRBJ1-2, with D perhaps TRBD1 (5 bases). V lost 7 bases and J 6 bases, leaving 18 bases between the germline ends. This CDR3 spans 14 amino acids. CDR1 and CDR2 from the germline V gene are SNHLY and FYNNEI.

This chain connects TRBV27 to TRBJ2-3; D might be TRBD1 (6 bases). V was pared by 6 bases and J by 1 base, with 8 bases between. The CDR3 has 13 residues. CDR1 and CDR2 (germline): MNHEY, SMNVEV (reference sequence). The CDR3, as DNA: TGTGCCAGCAGACAGGGTGGCACAGATACGCAGTATTTT. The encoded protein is CASRQGGTDTQYF.

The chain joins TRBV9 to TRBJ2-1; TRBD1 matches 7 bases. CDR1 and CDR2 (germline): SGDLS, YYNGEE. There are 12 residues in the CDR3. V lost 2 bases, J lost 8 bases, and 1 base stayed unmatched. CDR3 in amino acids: CASSVDRDEQFF. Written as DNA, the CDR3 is TGTGCCAGCAGCGTCGACAGGGATGAGCAGTTCTTC.

DNA of the CDR3: TGCGCCAGCCAACTAGCGGGAGGGATGACTGAGCAGTTCTTC. As protein: CASQLAGGMTEQFF. The chain combines TRBV10-2 with TRBJ2-1; 13 bases agree with TRBD2. V gave up 8 bases and J gave up 9 bases; unmatched junction bases: 7. This CDR3 has 14 amino acids. Germline V CDR1 and CDR2: WSHSY, SAAADI.

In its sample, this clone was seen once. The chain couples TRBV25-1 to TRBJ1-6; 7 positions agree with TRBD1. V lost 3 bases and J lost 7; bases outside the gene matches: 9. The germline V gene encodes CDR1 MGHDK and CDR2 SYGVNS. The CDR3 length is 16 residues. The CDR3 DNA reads TGTGCCAGCAGTGATCGTCGTGTACAGGGGAATTCACCCCTCCACTTT. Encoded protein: CASSDRRVQGNSPLHF.